A selection of T cell receptor beta chains follows, all from one sample in a study of control samples from healthy donors and cancer patients. TCRdb's table, derived via immunoSEQ multiplex PCR, lists solely in-frame clones and lacks some. Of 150,000 to 200,000 clones in the sample, 91% are singletons; the top ten hold 2%. Specimen: blood. The source is a woman aged 40 to 49 in good health. Both conserved end residues are part of each CDR3. The D gene is left open where the match is weak. Expanded clones get a size class; other rows say once, few or many, or leave the size out.

D	V	J	size	CDR3	DNA
-	TRBV27	TRBJ1-2	-	CASAIQAWDYGYTF	TGTGCCAGCGCTATCCAGGCCTGGGACTATGGCTACACCTTC
TRBD2	TRBV7-8	TRBJ2-5	-	CASSLALAGGLWQETQYF	TGTGCCAGCAGCTTAGCACTAGCGGGGGGGCTTTGGCAAGAGACCCAGTACTTC
-	TRBV12-5	TRBJ2-7	-	CASGFPQGPSSYEQYF	TGTGCTAGTGGTTTTCCCCAGGGGCCAAGCTCCTACGAGCAGTACTTC
TRBD2	TRBV6-4	TRBJ2-3	-	CASSETSGGADTQYF	TGTGCCAGCAGTGAGACTAGCGGGGGGGCAGATACGCAGTATTTT
-	TRBV14	TRBJ2-5	-	CASSHQETQYF	TGTGCCAGCAGCCACCAAGAGACCCAGTACTTC
-	TRBV7-9	TRBJ1-4	-	CASSLGLGAEKLFF	TGTGCCAGCAGCTTAGGATTGGGGGCTGAAAAACTGTTTTTT
TRBD1	TRBV27	TRBJ2-7	-	CASSGQGATEQYF	TGTGCCAGCAGTGGACAGGGGGCGACCGAGCAGTACTTC
-	TRBV6-1	TRBJ1-6	medium-sized	CASSEAQGDNSPLHF	TGTGCCAGCAGTGAAGCGCAAGGGGATAATTCACCCCTCCACTTT
TRBD1	TRBV10-2	TRBJ1-1	-	CASSEGGVEAFF	TGCGCCAGCAGTGAAGGGGGCGTTGAAGCTTTCTTT
-	TRBV4-1	TRBJ1-1	-	CASSQGTTEAFF	TGCGCCAGCAGCCAAGGGACTACTGAAGCTTTCTTT
-	TRBV16	TRBJ2-7	-	CASSPDPGSYEQYF	TGTGCCAGCAGCCCGGACCCGGGCTCCTACGAGCAGTACTTC
-	TRBV28	TRBJ1-1	-	CASSLYTGKLEAFF	TGTGCCAGCAGTTTATATACAGGGAAGTTGGAGGCTTTCTTT
TRBD1	TRBV6-5	TRBJ1-1	-	CASSTGQGNTEAFF	TGTGCCAGCAGTACGGGACAGGGGAACACTGAAGCTTTCTTT
-	TRBV7-2	TRBJ2-7	-	CASSLARVGVAYEQYF	TGTGCCAGCAGCTTAGCCCGGGTGGGGGTCGCCTACGAGCAGTACTTC
-	TRBV7-9	TRBJ1-2	-	CASSARAVANYGYTF	TGTGCCAGCAGCGCAAGAGCCGTAGCTAACTATGGCTACACCTTC
-	TRBV7-8	TRBJ2-2	-	CASSPVGTGELFF	TGTGCCAGCAGCCCGGTTGGCACCGGGGAGCTGTTTTTT
TRBD2	TRBV7-9	TRBJ2-5	-	CASSLQRGGAETQYF	TGTGCCAGCAGCTTGCAGCGGGGGGGCGCAGAGACCCAGTACTTC
-	TRBV3-1/TRBV3-2	TRBJ1-5	-	CASSPGPGQPQHF	TGTGCCAGCAGCCCCGGGCCAGGCCAGCCCCAGCATTTT
-	TRBV5-1	TRBJ2-5	-	CASRIGETQYF	TGCGCCAGCAGAATCGGGGAGACCCAGTACTTC
-	TRBV19	TRBJ1-5	-	CASSRDGTGTQPQHF	TGTGCCAGTAGTAGGGACGGGACCGGGACTCAGCCCCAGCATTTT
-	TRBV15	TRBJ1-2	few	CATSRDQSGYGYTF	TGTGCCACCAGCAGAGATCAGTCAGGCTATGGCTACACCTTC
TRBD2	TRBV5-4	TRBJ2-1	few	CASSLASGGYNEQFF	TGTGCCAGCAGCTTGGCTAGCGGTGGCTACAATGAGCAGTTCTTC
-	TRBV7-2	TRBJ2-1	-	CASSLAPGPLEQFF	TGTGCCAGCAGCTTAGCACCAGGTCCCCTTGAGCAGTTCTTC
-	TRBV28	TRBJ1-2	-	CASSPTGFYGYTF	TGTGCCAGCAGCCCGACAGGCTTCTACGGCTACACCTTC
-	TRBV13	TRBJ1-6	-	CASLEWTSNSPLHF	TGTGCCAGCCTCGAGTGGACTTCTAATTCACCCCTCCACTTT
-	TRBV5-1	TRBJ1-6	-	CASSEGQANSPLHF	TGCGCCAGCAGCGAAGGACAAGCAAATTCACCCCTCCACTTT
TRBD2	TRBV10-2	TRBJ2-2	-	CASASFGAGGPGELFF	TGCGCCAGCGCGAGCTTTGGGGCGGGGGGTCCCGGGGAGCTGTTTTTT
-	TRBV5-6	TRBJ2-7	-	CASSSGAWEPYF	TGTGCCAGCAGCTCCGGAGCTTGGGAGCCGTACTTC
TRBD1	TRBV2	TRBJ2-2	-	CASSDPPGTGGSGELFF	TGTGCCAGCAGTGATCCACCGGGGACAGGGGGTAGCGGGGAGCTGTTTTTT
-	TRBV7-6	TRBJ1-2	-	CASSSLGGYGYTF	TGTGCCAGCAGCTCCCTAGGGGGCTATGGCTACACCTTC
-	TRBV15	TRBJ1-1	-	CATSISRNTEAFF	TGTGCCACCAGCATCTCCCGGAACACTGAAGCTTTCTTT
-	TRBV12-3/TRBV12-4	TRBJ2-2	-	CASSLMKVGELFF	TGTGCCAGCAGTTTGATGAAGGTCGGGGAGCTGTTTTTT
-	TRBV4-1	TRBJ1-2	once	CASSQDWKSPLTGYTF	TGCGCCAGCAGCCAAGATTGGAAGTCACCCTTAACGGGCTACACCTTC
-	TRBV14	TRBJ1-1	-	CASSQDLGGKAFF	TGTGCCAGCAGCCAAGATTTAGGAGGGAAAGCTTTCTTT